This T cell receptor beta chain was recorded in a study of shared clonotypes between healthy human individuals. About this clone itself: One base away lies a much larger clone, so this may be a sequencing read error.

Germline V gene sequence: CDR1 SGHRS, CDR2 YFSETQ. The CDR3 consists of 17 residues. Only in-frame clones appear in the TCRdb table, and some are missing; sequencing was by immunoSEQ multiplex PCR. The sample contains about 460,000 clones, around 77% of which appear only once. Sequenced input: PBMCs. The sequence was obtained from a woman in her thirties or forties in good health. Some clones in this sample may be carry-over from other donors' samples. This chain joins TRBV5-1 and TRBJ2-2, with 12 positions matching TRBD2. CDR3: CASSPTPSGRAAGELVF. For the CDR3, the DNA is TGCGCCAGCAGCCCTACTCCTAGCGGGAGGGCGGCCGGGGAGCTGGTTTTT.